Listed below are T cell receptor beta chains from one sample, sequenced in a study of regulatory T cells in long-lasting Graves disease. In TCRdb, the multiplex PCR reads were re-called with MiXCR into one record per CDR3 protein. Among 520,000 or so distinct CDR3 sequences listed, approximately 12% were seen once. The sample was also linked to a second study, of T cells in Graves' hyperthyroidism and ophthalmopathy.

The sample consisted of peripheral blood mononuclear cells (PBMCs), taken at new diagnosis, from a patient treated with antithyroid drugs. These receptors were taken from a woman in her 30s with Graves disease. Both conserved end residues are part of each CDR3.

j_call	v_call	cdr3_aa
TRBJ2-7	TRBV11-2	CASNGRDSSYEQYF
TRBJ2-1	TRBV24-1	CATSDPRRFEYNEQFF
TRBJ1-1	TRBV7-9	CASSFTGTNTEAFF
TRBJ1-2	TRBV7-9	CASSLADRSGGYTF
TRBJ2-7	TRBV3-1	CASSRTEGYEQYF
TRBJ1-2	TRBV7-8	CASTRTDGARGGYTF
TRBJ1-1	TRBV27	CASSWYGGRDTEAFF
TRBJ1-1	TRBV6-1	CASNLGPSTEAFF
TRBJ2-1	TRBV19	CASSIETGYPNEQFF
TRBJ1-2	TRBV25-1	CASSPQGSRGYTF
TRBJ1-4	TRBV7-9	CASSMGLFNEKLFF
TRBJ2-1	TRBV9	CASSARSGSSYNEQFF
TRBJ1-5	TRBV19	CASQTQGAPNNQPQHF
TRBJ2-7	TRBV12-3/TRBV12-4	CASRLGHRYEQYF
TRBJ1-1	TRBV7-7	CASSFDRGGRAFF
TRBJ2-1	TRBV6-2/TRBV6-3	CASRKQVNYNEQFF
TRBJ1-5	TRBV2	CASSELSAAQPQHF
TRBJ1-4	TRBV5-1	CASSRTGTTNEKLFF
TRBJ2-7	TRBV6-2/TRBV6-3	CASSRGGTDYEQYF
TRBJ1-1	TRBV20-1	CSARDALRTGNTEAFF
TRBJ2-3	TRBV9	CASSVLDRRTDTQYF
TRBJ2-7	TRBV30	CAWRAGVMLFYEQYF
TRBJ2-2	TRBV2	CASTRGLGELFF
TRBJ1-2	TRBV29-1	CSVGRGQGTLRGYTF
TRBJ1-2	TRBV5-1	CASSRGQAENYGYTF
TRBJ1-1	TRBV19	CASSTPQGAREAFF
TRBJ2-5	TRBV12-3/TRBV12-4	CASSLSMDRQETQYF
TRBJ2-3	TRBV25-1	CASSESAGLAAPDTQYF
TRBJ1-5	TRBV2	CASRDRAGRRNNQPQHF
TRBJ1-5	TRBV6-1	CASRVMTLDSNQPQHF
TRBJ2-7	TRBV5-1	CASSLGSPSSYEQYF
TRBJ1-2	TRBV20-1	CSARPTGKRGYTF
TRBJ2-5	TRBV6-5	CASSYLGTGGGETQYF
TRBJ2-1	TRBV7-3	CASSSSRGTYNEQFF
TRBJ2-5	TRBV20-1	CSARRGAGEETQYF
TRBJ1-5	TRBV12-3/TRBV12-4	CASSPSSNQPQHF
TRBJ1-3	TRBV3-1	CASSHRGLPSGNTIYF
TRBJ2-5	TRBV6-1	CATAGGPLETQYF
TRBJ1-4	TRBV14	CASSQQTGNNEKLFF
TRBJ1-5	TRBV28	CASSLRDRGNQPQHF
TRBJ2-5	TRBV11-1	CASSFRGPGAPLFQETQYF
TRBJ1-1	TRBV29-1	CSVERWGGKSDTEAFF
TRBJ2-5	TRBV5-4	CASRAGGGQETQYF
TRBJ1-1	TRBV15	CATSRDYTVTTEAFF
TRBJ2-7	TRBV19	CASSSHPGTGSYEQYF
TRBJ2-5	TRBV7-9	CASSLRDAPQETQYF
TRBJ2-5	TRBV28	CASRVRGSEQETQYF
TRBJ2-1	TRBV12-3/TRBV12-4	CASSLLDLKQFF
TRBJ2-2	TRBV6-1	CASSGRSARTNTGELFF
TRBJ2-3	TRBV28	CASSTRRLAGGPIFADTQYF
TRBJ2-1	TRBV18	CASSPPLAGDYNEQFF
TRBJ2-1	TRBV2	CASSEAIFNGEARGTNEQFF
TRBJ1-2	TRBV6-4	CASSDGKKANYGYTF
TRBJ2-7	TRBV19	CASSPLSRWAPYEQYF
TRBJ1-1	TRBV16	CASSQGMENTEAFF
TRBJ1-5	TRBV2	CASGETGVGNQPQHF
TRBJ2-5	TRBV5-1	CATSGDQETQYF
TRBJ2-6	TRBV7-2	CASSLQSSGANVLTF
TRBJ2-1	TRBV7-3	CASSSRDAKSYNEQFF